The 13 T cell receptor beta chains below were found in one sample sequenced in a study of blood T cells in healthy people across ages. With a J-beta primer mix and a sample-barcoded 5' primer, a second PCR ran 7 to 11 cycles. TCRdb re-derived calls from the 5' RACE reads in MiXCR, one entry per CDR3 protein. The sample records almost 800,000 distinct CDR3 sequences, 58% being singletons. Sequencing was carried out using blood. The receptors were sampled from a young man in good health.

The J gene is TRBJ2-3, the V gene TRBV12-3 or TRBV12-4, with D perhaps TRBD1 or TRBD2 (5 bases each). V was cut by 4 bases and J by 2 bases, with 7 bases left in between. There are 13 residues in the CDR3. The CDR3, as DNA: TGTGCCAGCAGTTGGGGACCCACAGATACGCAGTATTTT. It yields the protein CASSWGPTDTQYF.

This clonotype has just a few counts. The chain joins TRBV11-2 to TRBJ2-7; no clear D gene. CDR3 size: 15 residues. V gave up 0 bases and J gave up 0 bases, with 9 bases separating them. Germline V gene sequence: CDR1 SGHAT, CDR2 FQNNGV. CDR3 loop: CASSLETRGSYEQYF. In DNA, the CDR3 is TGTGCCAGCAGCTTAGAGACGCGAGGCTCCTACGAGCAGTACTTC.

This chain links TRBV27 with TRBJ2-1; D may be TRBD1 (6 bases). Germline V gene data show CDR1 as MNHEY and CDR2 as SMNVEV (reference sequence). CDR3 length: 12 residues. V was trimmed by 5 bases and J by 12 bases, leaving 14 bases between them. CDR3: CASSLRGHRQFF. Written as DNA, the CDR3 is TGTGCCAGCAGTCTACGGGGACATAGGCAGTTCTTC.

This sequence joins TRBV4-1 and TRBJ2-3; TRBD2 is a possible D gene (6 bases). This CDR3 comprises 16 residues. The germline CDR1 and CDR2 sequences are MGHRA and YSYEKL. Trimming took 0 bases from V and 3 from J, leaving 13 bases between them. DNA of the CDR3: TGCGCCAGCAGCCAAGAGCCCCGGAGGGGAACAGATACGCAGTATTTT. Protein sequence: CASSQEPRRGTDTQYF.

This chain links TRBV28 with TRBJ1-5; TRBD1 agrees at 11 bases. CDR1 and CDR2 from the germline V gene are MDHEN and SYDVKM. V was clipped by 6 bases and J by 4 bases; unmatched bases: 5. This CDR3 has 15 residues. CDR3 DNA: TGTGCCAGCAGAATAGGGACAGGGGGGAATCAGCCCCAGCATTTT. Its protein product is CASRIGTGGNQPQHF.

A few counts support this clonotype. As DNA, the CDR3 is TGTGCCAGCAGCTCCCCGCAGCGGATGGAGACCCAGTACTTC. It translates to CASSSPQRMETQYF. This chain links TRBV7-6 with TRBJ2-5; maybe TRBD2 (5 bases). Trimming cost V 4 bases and J 5 bases, with 14 bases left between them. CDR3 size: 14 residues. The germline V gene encodes CDR1 SGHVS and CDR2 FNYEAQ.

CDR3 nucleotides: TGTGCCAGCCGTAAACAGGACCAAGAGACCCAGTACTTC. Translating it yields CASRKQDQETQYF. V gene TRBV3-1 combines with J gene TRBJ2-5, with D maybe TRBD1 (5 bases). This CDR3 spans 13 amino acids. V gave up 8 bases and J gave up 0 bases, with 10 bases separating them. In germline, CDR1 is LGHDT, CDR2 YNNKEL (reference sequence).

This chain links TRBV13 with TRBJ2-1, with D hard to call. The CDR3 loop spans 13 amino acids. CDR1 and CDR2 (germline): PRHDT, FYEKMQ (reference sequence). V lost 8 bases and J 5 bases, leaving 13 bases between the germline ends. In nucleotides, the CDR3 is TGTGCCAGCTTCGGCAGCTTAAACAATGAGCAGTTCTTC. As protein: CASFGSLNNEQFF.

J is TRBJ2-3 and V is TRBV4-2; 7 nucleotides agree with TRBD1. Losses at the gene ends were 4 bases for V and 6 bases for J; bases not matched to a gene: 10. Germline CDR1 is LGHNA and CDR2 is YNFKEQ. The CDR3 totals 15 residues. CDR3 residues: CASSLQVGGRDTQYF. CDR3 DNA: TGTGCCAGCAGCCTTCAAGTAGGGGGCCGGGATACGCAGTATTTT.

This clonotype was found once. The rearrangement links TRBV7-6 to TRBJ2-4, with 7 bases lining up with TRBD2. The DNA end is more similar to TRBJ2-7, so the J call may be wrong. CDR3 length equals 15 residues. CDR1 and CDR2 (germline): SGHVS, FNYEAQ. CDR3 nucleotide sequence: TGTGCCAGCAGCTTTATGGGCGGGAGAGGTTACGAGCAGTACTTC. It specifies CASSFMGGRGYEQYF.

The rearrangement uses TRBV7-2 and TRBJ2-3, with 7 bases lining up with TRBD1. J lost 3 bases, V lost 5 bases, and 8 bases had no gene match. This CDR3 spans 15 amino acids. Germline CDR1 reads SGHTA; CDR2 reads FQGNSA. CDR3 sequence reads: CASSPDRAGTDTQYF. CDR3 nucleotide sequence: TGTGCCAGCAGCCCTGACAGGGCAGGGACAGATACGCAGTATTTT.

The chain couples TRBV3-1 to TRBJ2-7; the D is unclear. Germline V gives CDR1 LGHDT, CDR2 YNNKEL (reference sequence). V dropped 3 bases and J dropped 3 bases, with 6 bases sitting between them. The CDR3 spans 12 residues. The CDR3 sequence is CASSQSNYEQYF. CDR3 coding DNA: TGTGCCAGCAGCCAGAGTAACTACGAGCAGTACTTC.

CDR3 residues: CASSVKREGAKNIQYF. The CDR3 nucleotides are TGTGCCAGCAGTGTGAAGAGGGAAGGAGCCAAAAACATTCAGTACTTC. V usage is TRBV6-1 and J usage is TRBJ2-4; D might be TRBD2 (5 bases). Trimming left V 4 bases short and J 0 bases short, with 13 bases between. Germline values: CDR1 MNHNS, CDR2 SASEGT. The CDR3 extends over 16 amino acids.